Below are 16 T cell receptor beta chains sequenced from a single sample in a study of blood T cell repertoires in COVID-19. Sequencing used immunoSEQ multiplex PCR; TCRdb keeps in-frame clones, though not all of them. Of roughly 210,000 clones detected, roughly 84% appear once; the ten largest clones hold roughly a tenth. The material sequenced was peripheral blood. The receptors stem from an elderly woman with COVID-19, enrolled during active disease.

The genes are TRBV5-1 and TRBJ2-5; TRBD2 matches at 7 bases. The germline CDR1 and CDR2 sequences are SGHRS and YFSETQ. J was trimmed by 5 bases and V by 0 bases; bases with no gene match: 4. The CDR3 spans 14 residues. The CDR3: CASSLASRGETQYF. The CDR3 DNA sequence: TGCGCCAGCAGCTTGGCGTCGCGGGGGGAGACCCAGTACTTC. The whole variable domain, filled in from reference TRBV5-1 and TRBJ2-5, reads KAGVTQTPRYLIKTRGQQVTLSCSPISGHRSVSWYQQTPGQGLQFLFEYFSETQRNKGNFPGRFSGRQFSNSRSEMNVSTLELGDSALYLCASSLASRGETQYFGPGTRLLVL.

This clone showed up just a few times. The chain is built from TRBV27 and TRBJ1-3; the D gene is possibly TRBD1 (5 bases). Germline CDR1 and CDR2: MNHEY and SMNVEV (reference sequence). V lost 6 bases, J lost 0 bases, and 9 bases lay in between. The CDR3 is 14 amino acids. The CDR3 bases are TGTGCCAGCAGGACAGCGTTCTCTGGAAACACCATATATTTT. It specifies CASRTAFSGNTIYF.

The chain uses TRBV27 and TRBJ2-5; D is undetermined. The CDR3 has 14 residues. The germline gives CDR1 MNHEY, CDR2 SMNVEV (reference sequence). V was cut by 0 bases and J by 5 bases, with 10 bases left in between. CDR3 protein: CASSLSSYMETQYF. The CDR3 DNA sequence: TGTGCCAGCAGTTTATCGAGCTATATGGAGACCCAGTACTTC.

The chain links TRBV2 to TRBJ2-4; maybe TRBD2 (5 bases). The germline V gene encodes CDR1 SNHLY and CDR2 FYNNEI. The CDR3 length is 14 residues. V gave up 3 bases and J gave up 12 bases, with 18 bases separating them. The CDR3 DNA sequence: TGTGCCAGCAGTGAGCTCGGATGGGAAGGGAGTCAGTACTTC. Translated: CASSELGWEGSQYF.

The CDR3 DNA is TGTGCCAGTTCCACAGGAACCGGGGAGCTGTTTTTT. The encoded protein is CASSTGTGELFF. The genes are TRBV3-1 (or the pseudogene TRBV3-2) and TRBJ2-2; tentative D call: TRBD1 (5 bases). Germline CDR1 is LGHDT and CDR2 is YNNKEL (reference sequence). V was cut by 9 bases and J by 5 bases, with 10 bases left in between. The CDR3 is 12 amino acids.

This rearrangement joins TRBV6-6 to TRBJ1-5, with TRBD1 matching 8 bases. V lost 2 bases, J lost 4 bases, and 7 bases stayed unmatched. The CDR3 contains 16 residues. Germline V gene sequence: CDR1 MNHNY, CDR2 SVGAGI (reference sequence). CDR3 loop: CASSYETGVGNQPQHF. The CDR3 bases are TGTGCCAGCAGTTACGAGACAGGGGTAGGTAATCAGCCCCAGCATTTT.

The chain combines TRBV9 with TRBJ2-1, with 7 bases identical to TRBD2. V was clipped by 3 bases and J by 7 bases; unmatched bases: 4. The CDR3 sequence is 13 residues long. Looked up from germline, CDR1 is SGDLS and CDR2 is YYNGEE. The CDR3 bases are TGTGCCAGCAGCGCGAACGGGAGGAATGAGCAGTTCTTC. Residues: CASSANGRNEQFF.

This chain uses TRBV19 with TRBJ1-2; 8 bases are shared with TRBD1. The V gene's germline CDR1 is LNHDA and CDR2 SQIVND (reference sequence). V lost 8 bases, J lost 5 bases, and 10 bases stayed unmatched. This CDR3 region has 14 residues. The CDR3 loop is CASSRDRQWYGYTF. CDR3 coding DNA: TGTGCCAGTTCCCGGGACAGGCAATGGTATGGCTACACCTTC.

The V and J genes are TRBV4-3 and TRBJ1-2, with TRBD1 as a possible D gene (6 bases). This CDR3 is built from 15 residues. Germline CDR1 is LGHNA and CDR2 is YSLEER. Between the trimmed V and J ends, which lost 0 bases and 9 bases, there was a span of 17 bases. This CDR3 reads CASSQELSGERSYTF. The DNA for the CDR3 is TGCGCCAGCAGCCAAGAATTGTCAGGGGAACGTAGCTACACCTTC.

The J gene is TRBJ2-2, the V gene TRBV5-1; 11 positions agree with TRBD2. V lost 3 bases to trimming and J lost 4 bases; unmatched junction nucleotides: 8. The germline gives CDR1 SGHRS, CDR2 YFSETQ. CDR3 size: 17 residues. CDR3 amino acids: CASSSTLAGATTGELFF. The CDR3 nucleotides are TGCGCCAGCAGCTCGACACTAGCGGGGGCCACCACCGGGGAGCTGTTTTTT.

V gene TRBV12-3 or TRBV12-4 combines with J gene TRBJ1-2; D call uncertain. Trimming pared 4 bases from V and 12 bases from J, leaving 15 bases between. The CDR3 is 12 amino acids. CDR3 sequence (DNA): TGTGCCAGCAGTTCAGGTCGTCAGTCCCACACCTTC. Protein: CASSSGRQSHTF.

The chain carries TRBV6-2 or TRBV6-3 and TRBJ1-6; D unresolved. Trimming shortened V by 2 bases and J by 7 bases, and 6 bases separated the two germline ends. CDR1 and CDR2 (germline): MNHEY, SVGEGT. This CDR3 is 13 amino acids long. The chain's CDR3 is CASSYTENSPLHF. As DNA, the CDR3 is TGTGCCAGCAGTTACACAGAAAATTCACCCCTCCACTTT.

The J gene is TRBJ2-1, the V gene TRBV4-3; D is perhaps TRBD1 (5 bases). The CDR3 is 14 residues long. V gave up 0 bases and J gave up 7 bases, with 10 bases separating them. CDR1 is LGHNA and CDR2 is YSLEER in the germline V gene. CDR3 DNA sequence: TGCGCCAGCAGCCAAGAATATCGACAGAATGAGCAGTTCTTC. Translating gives CASSQEYRQNEQFF.

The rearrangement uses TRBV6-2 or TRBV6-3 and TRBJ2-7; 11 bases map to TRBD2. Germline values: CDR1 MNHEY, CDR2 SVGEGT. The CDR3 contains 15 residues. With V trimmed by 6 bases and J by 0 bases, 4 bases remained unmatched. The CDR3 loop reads CASSLLAGASYEQYF. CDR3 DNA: TGTGCCAGCAGCCTACTAGCGGGGGCCTCCTACGAGCAGTACTTC.

This CDR3 is CASSLSDNYEQYV. The CDR3 bases are TGTGCCAGCAGTTTATCGGACAACTACGAGCAGTACGTC. The genes are TRBV27 and TRBJ2-7; TRBD1 is a possible D gene (5 bases). V was cut by 0 bases and J by 3 bases, with 6 bases left in between. CDR1 MNHEY and CDR2 SMNVEV come from the germline V gene (reference sequence). This CDR3 is built from 13 residues.

CDR3 nucleotide sequence: TGTGCCAGCAGTCCAGTGAGCGGGGGGGCTTACAATGAGCAGTTCTTC. Translated, it gives CASSPVSGGAYNEQFF. The V call is TRBV28, the J call TRBJ2-1; 10 positions match TRBD2. CDR3 length: 16 residues. J lost 4 bases, V lost 5 bases, and 8 bases had no gene match. CDR1 is MDHEN and CDR2 is SYDVKM in the germline V gene.